The sequence of this T cell receptor beta chain was determined in a study of CD8 T cells in ankylosing spondylitis. The V gene's germline CDR1 is DFQATT and CDR2 SNEGSKA (reference sequence). V gave up 6 bases and J gave up 7 bases; unmatched junction bases: 8. The CDR3 covers 13 residues. Library preparation for TCR beta used quantitative 5'-RACE with molecular barcodes. TCRdb used MiXCR to reprocess the 5' RACE reads, holding one entry per CDR3 protein. The table shows around 250,000 distinct CDR3 sequences, with 15% to 20% occurring only once. With respect to this clonotype: What it binds is not known.

Regarding the study as a whole: Clones that were linked to disease were CD8+ and were relatively rare in peripheral blood.

V is TRBV20-1 and J is TRBJ2-1; 8 bases line up with TRBD1. The source of this sequence is a male donor with ankylosing spondylitis or in good health (not recorded which). Input material: blood, either unsorted or a sorted T cell fraction (not recorded which). CDR3 protein: CSAPTRGLNEQFF. The CDR3, as DNA: TGCAGTGCCCCCACCAGGGGGCTTAATGAGCAGTTCTTC.